This record covers a single T cell receptor beta chain. The CDR3 is 15 residues long. The V end lost 0 bases, the J end lost 4 bases, and 11 bases lay between the germline ends. Germline CDR1 and CDR2: ENHRY and SYGVKD. The entry originates in a study of T cell changes during pregnancy in multiple sclerosis. TCRdb's copy holds only in-frame clones and misses some; the assay was immunoSEQ multiplex PCR. The sample has 30,000 to 45,000 clones, over 80% seen once. The rearrangement uses TRBV10-3 and TRBJ2-3; D uncertain. The sequenced sample was PBMCs (not recorded whether the cells were cultured). The sequence derives from a female donor with multiple sclerosis, enrolled in a pregnancy study. The CDR3 region is CAISESSGPADTQYF. As DNA, the CDR3 is TGTGCCATCAGTGAGTCCTCCGGCCCGGCAGATACGCAGTATTTT.